The 28 T cell receptor beta chains reported below all come from one sample, sequenced in a study of T-cell reconstitution after alpha-beta-depleted transplantation in children (dated by TCRdb to the mid-2010s). Library preparation was by PCR. Data came from an Illumina HiSeq 2500. TCR libraries were prepared with molecular barcoding, using unique molecular identifiers to normalize TCRbeta repertoire quantification. TCRdb reprocessing: public reads trimmed at Q25 with fastp, clones called with MiXCR, in-frame beta chains kept. Entries that share a CDR3 protein sequence are merged under the most common genes and DNA. Across this sample there are fewer than 700,000 distinct CDR3 sequences, with 23% seen only once. Jointly, the top ten make up 12% to 15% of the sample. Reading the label with the study, this specimen's treatment or condition is: allogeneic hematopoietic cell transplantation with graft depleted of TCRalphabeta T cells and CD19 B cells.

Material: PBMCs, mostly from graft donor cells, obtained 360 days after TCRalphabeta/CD19-depleted stem cell transplant. Receptor source: a boy under two years old who had a stem cell transplant for acute myeloid leukemia, so the T cells may come from the graft donor.

This clonotype was detected ten times or more. The chain carries TRBV7-2 and TRBJ2-3, with 7 bases lining up with TRBD1. V lost 1 base to trimming and J lost 3 bases; unmatched junction nucleotides: 4. The germline V gene encodes CDR1 SGHTA and CDR2 FQGNSA. The CDR3 is made up of 15 amino acids. CDR3 protein: CASSLVTGVTDTQYF. The CDR3 DNA reads as TGTGCCAGCAGCTTAGTCACAGGGGTGACAGATACGCAGTATTTT.

Ten or more counts support this clonotype. The chain recombines TRBV7-2 with TRBJ2-1; D is ambiguous. V lost 3 bases and J lost 3, with 15 bases in between. In germline, CDR1 is SGHTA, CDR2 FQGNSA. The CDR3 length is 16 residues. The chain's CDR3 is CASSFHSLHLYNEQFF. CDR3 DNA: TGTGCCAGCAGCTTTCATTCACTCCACCTCTACAATGAGCAGTTCTTC.

The CDR3 bases are TGCAGTGCTAGAGGCCCGGACAGGGTATACGAGCAGTACTTC. Encoded protein: CSARGPDRVYEQYF. This rearrangement joins TRBV20-1 to TRBJ2-7; 8 positions match TRBD1. Looked up from germline, CDR1 is DFQATT and CDR2 is SNEGSKA (reference sequence). The CDR3 spans 14 residues. Trimming at V came to 1 base and at J to 4 bases, leaving 6 bases not matched to a gene.

In this sample, this clonotype turned up many times. This sequence joins TRBV5-1 and TRBJ1-4; D is perhaps TRBD1 (5 bases). CDR3 length: 16 residues. Trimming took 3 bases from V and 6 from J, leaving 18 bases between them. Germline loops: CDR1 SGHRS, CDR2 YFSETQ. The CDR3: CASSYSGRDFYEKLFF. DNA for the CDR3: TGCGCCAGCAGCTACTCTGGACGGGACTTCTATGAAAAACTGTTTTTT.

The rearrangement uses TRBV24-1 and TRBJ2-3, with unresolved D. The V end was cut by 1 base, the J end by 4 bases, with 5 bases between. Per the germline V gene, CDR1 is KGHDR and CDR2 is SFDVKD. The CDR3 contains 13 residues. The DNA of the CDR3 is TGTGCCACCAGTGATTTCTCGGCAGATACGCAGTATTTT. It translates to CATSDFSADTQYF.

V is TRBV4-2 and J is TRBJ1-1; TRBD1 might be the D (5 bases). Germline lookup yields CDR1 LGHNA and CDR2 YNFKEQ. The CDR3 length is 14 residues. V was shortened by 0 bases and J by 2 bases, with 7 bases between the two germline ends. The chain's CDR3 is CASSQDRDNTEAFF. CDR3 sequence (DNA): TGTGCCAGCAGCCAAGATCGGGACAACACTGAAGCTTTCTTT.

In its sample, this clonotype was seen many times. The chain employs TRBV18 and TRBJ2-3; D not resolved. The CDR3 has 12 amino acids. Trimming pared 2 bases from V and 6 bases from J, leaving 6 bases between. Germline V gives CDR1 KGHSH, CDR2 LQKENI. CDR3 DNA: TGTGCCAGCTCACCAATCCTGGATACGCAGTATTTT. Amino acids: CASSPILDTQYF. Variable domain in full (rest from reference TRBV18 and TRBJ2-3): NAGVMQNPRHLVRRRGQEARLRCSPMKGHSHVYWYRQLPEEGLKFMVYLQKENIIDESGMPKERFSAEFPKEGPSILRIQQVVRGDSAAYFCASSPILDTQYFGPGTRLTVL.

This clonotype was picked up many times. The chain couples TRBV11-2 to TRBJ2-1; TRBD2 matches 12 bases. The germline gives CDR1 SGHAT, CDR2 FQNNGV. This CDR3 spans 17 amino acids. Trimming cost V 1 base and J 4 bases; bases outside gene matches: 5. The CDR3 bases are TGTGCCAGCAGCTTAGGTCCCGGGACTAGCGGGTACAATGAGCAGTTCTTC. It is translated as CASSLGPGTSGYNEQFF.

This clonotype was picked up a small number of times. The rearrangement joins TRBV20-1 to TRBJ2-3; 10 positions agree with TRBD2. The CDR3 consists of 16 residues. Germline V gene sequence: CDR1 DFQATT, CDR2 SNEGSKA (reference sequence). V lost 0 bases, J lost 4 bases, and 7 bases stayed unmatched. This chain's CDR3 is CSARDRPSGGADTQYF. The CDR3 DNA is TGCAGTGCTAGAGATCGTCCTAGCGGGGGTGCAGATACGCAGTATTTT.

The chain recombines TRBV11-2 with TRBJ2-2, with D possibly TRBD1 on 6 matching bases. Germline lookup yields CDR1 SGHAT and CDR2 FQNNGV. V gave up 6 bases and J gave up 7 bases, with 15 bases separating them. CDR3 size: 14 residues. This CDR3 is CASRENREGGELFF. CDR3 sequence (DNA): TGTGCCAGCAGGGAAAACAGGGAAGGCGGGGAGCTGTTTTTT.

The chain couples TRBV24-1 to TRBJ2-3; tentative D call: TRBD2 (5 bases). The CDR3 loop spans 16 amino acids. CDR1 and CDR2 from the germline V gene are KGHDR and SFDVKD. Trimming removed 4 bases at V and 1 base at J, with 14 bases between. The CDR3 sequence: CATSEPGLHGTDTQYF. CDR3 sequence (DNA): TGTGCCACCAGTGAACCCGGACTCCACGGCACAGATACGCAGTATTTT.

This clonotype was picked up a small number of times. The chain employs TRBV7-2 and TRBJ2-1; 7 bases align to TRBD1. Germline V gene data show CDR1 as SGHTA and CDR2 as FQGNSA. The CDR3 spans 15 residues. J lost 5 bases, V lost 5 bases, and 9 bases had no gene match. The CDR3 coding sequence is TGTGCCAGCAGCCGAAGACAGGGCAGGGACAATGAGCAGTTCTTC. It is translated as CASSRRQGRDNEQFF.

This clonotype appeared many times. The V call is TRBV7-2, the J call TRBJ2-7; D gene ambiguous. The CDR3 is made up of 14 amino acids. The V end lost 2 bases, the J end lost 3 bases, and 11 bases lay between the germline ends. The germline V gene has CDR1 SGHTA and CDR2 FQGNSA. DNA for the CDR3: TGTGCCAGCAGCTTAAAGCCGCTGGGCTACGAGCAGTACTTC. Translated: CASSLKPLGYEQYF.

This clonotype was recorded a few times. The V and J genes are TRBV20-1 and TRBJ2-1; D is possibly TRBD2 (7 bases). The CDR3 extends over 16 amino acids. CDR1 DFQATT and CDR2 SNEGSKA come from the germline V gene (reference sequence). Trimming took 1 base from V and 7 from J, leaving 20 bases between them. This CDR3 is CSARVGGDLGGNEQFF. CDR3 nucleotides: TGCAGTGCTAGAGTTGGGGGGGACTTAGGGGGGAATGAGCAGTTCTTC.

The chain joins TRBV7-9 to TRBJ2-4; D not resolved. Between the trimmed V and J ends, which lost 4 bases and 0 bases, there was a span of 13 bases. The CDR3 is 16 amino acids. CDR1 is SEHNR, CDR2 FQNEAQ, per germline (reference sequence). DNA of the CDR3: TGTGCCAGCAGCTCCCCTCGTTGGGGAGCCAAAAACATTCAGTACTTC. Translated, it gives CASSSPRWGAKNIQYF.

This clonotype has a count of ten or more. This chain connects TRBV20-1 to TRBJ2-3, with D perhaps given as TRBD1 or TRBD2 (5 bases each). CDR1 is DFQATT and CDR2 is SNEGSKA in the germline V gene (reference sequence). V lost 5 bases to trimming and J lost 2 bases, with 26 bases between them. The CDR3 contains 18 residues. The CDR3 loop is CSAQQWGTSGNPTDTQYF. The DNA of the CDR3 is TGCAGTGCTCAGCAGTGGGGCACAAGCGGCAACCCCACAGATACGCAGTATTTT.

The rearrangement links TRBV11-3 to TRBJ2-7; weak D call: TRBD1 (7 bases). Trimming left V 5 bases short and J 3 bases short, with 17 bases between. Per germline, CDR1 SGHNT and CDR2 YENEEA. The CDR3 length is 15 residues. The CDR3 DNA is TGTGCCAGCAGCGTTGGACAGGTGGGGGGCTACGAGCAGTACTTC. Translation: CASSVGQVGGYEQYF.

This clonotype was counted only a few times. J is TRBJ1-1 and V is TRBV20-1, with 7 bases matching TRBD1. CDR1 is DFQATT and CDR2 is SNEGSKA in the germline V gene (reference sequence). The V segment lost 0 bases and the J segment 5 bases; nucleotides outside the gene matches: 6. The length of the CDR3 is 14 residues. CDR3 region: CSARDRGRWTEAFF. DNA for the CDR3: TGCAGTGCTAGAGATAGGGGGCGATGGACTGAAGCTTTCTTT.

The chain carries TRBV4-2 and TRBJ1-1; D remains ambiguous. CDR3 length: 19 residues. Deletions cut 0 bases from V and 1 base from J, with 21 bases between. Germline CDR1 reads LGHNA; CDR2 reads YNFKEQ. CDR3 sequence reads: CASSQDKEAPGQANTEAFF. CDR3 DNA: TGTGCCAGCAGCCAAGATAAAGAGGCACCCGGGCAGGCGAACACTGAAGCTTTCTTT.

J is TRBJ2-7 and V is TRBV4-1, with a tentative D call TRBD2 (5 bases). In germline, CDR1 is MGHRA, CDR2 YSYEKL. The V end lost 1 base, the J end lost 3 bases, and 10 bases lay between the germline ends. This CDR3 is built from 14 residues. CDR3 sequence: CASSQGPGIYEQYV. In DNA, the CDR3 is TGCGCCAGCAGCCAAGGCCCCGGGATCTACGAGCAGTACGTC.

The chain combines TRBV28 with TRBJ1-2; 10 bases align to TRBD1. Germline V gene data show CDR1 as MDHEN and CDR2 as SYDVKM. The CDR3 is 16 residues long. The trim removed 6 bases at V and 0 bases at J, leaving 7 bases unmatched. The CDR3 sequence is CASSRQGAPANYGYTF. In nucleotides, the CDR3 is TGTGCCAGCAGCCGACAGGGGGCTCCGGCTAACTATGGCTACACCTTC.

The chain has TRBV20-1 and TRBJ2-1; 8 positions match TRBD2. Per the germline V gene, CDR1 is DFQATT and CDR2 is SNEGSKA (reference sequence). The CDR3 sequence is 15 residues long. V lost 1 base to trimming and J lost 5 bases; unmatched junction nucleotides: 7. The CDR3 spells CSARGAGGQHNEQFF. CDR3 DNA sequence: TGCAGTGCTAGAGGGGCGGGGGGACAACACAATGAGCAGTTCTTC.

The chain is built from TRBV12-3 or TRBV12-4 and TRBJ2-7; the match to TRBD2 covers 8 bases. The CDR3 extends over 15 amino acids. V dropped 0 bases and J dropped 4; count of bases not matched to a gene: 5. CDR3 DNA: TGTGCCAGCAGTTTAGCGCACGGGGGGGCATACGAGCAGTACTTC. This encodes CASSLAHGGAYEQYF.

A few counts support this clonotype. The V and J genes are TRBV6-5 and TRBJ1-2; D uncertain. This CDR3 contains 12 residues. V was pared by 5 bases and J by 2 bases, with 6 bases between. Germline CDR1 is MNHEY and CDR2 is SVGAGI. The CDR3 sequence: CASSGLNYGYTF. The DNA of the CDR3 is TGTGCCAGCAGTGGGTTAAACTATGGCTACACCTTC.

This clonotype was picked up many times. V gene TRBV7-7 combines with J gene TRBJ2-3; tentative D call: TRBD2 (5 bases). Trimming took 1 base from V and 1 from J, leaving 12 bases between them. The CDR3 contains 16 residues. The germline CDR1 and CDR2 sequences are SSHAT and FNYEAQ (reference sequence). Written as DNA, the CDR3 is TGTGCCAGCAGCTTAGGACGGGGTGCGGGCACAGATACGCAGTATTTT. Translated, it gives CASSLGRGAGTDTQYF.

This clonotype has a count of ten or more. The chain's CDR3 is CATSSGGGVTNTGELFF. The CDR3 region has the DNA TGTGCCACCTCCTCCGGCGGGGGCGTTACGAACACCGGGGAGCTGTTTTTT. The chain recombines TRBV24-1 with TRBJ2-2, with TRBD2 as a possible D gene (7 bases). Germline V CDR1 and CDR2: KGHDR, SFDVKD. V lost 9 bases and J 0 bases, leaving 19 bases between the germline ends. This CDR3 region has 17 residues.

In this sample, this clonotype turned up a few times. This chain joins TRBV12-3 or TRBV12-4 and TRBJ1-3; 7 bases are a match to TRBD1. The CDR3 is made up of 14 amino acids. V was pared by 9 bases and J by 3 bases, with 8 bases of the junction left unmatched. CDR3 sequence (DNA): TGTGCCAGATACCAGGGGGTTGTTGGAAACACCATATATTTT. Its translation: CARYQGVVGNTIYF.

The V call is TRBV7-9, the J call TRBJ2-3, with TRBD2 matching 11 bases. Losses at the gene ends were 4 bases for V and 0 bases for J; bases not matched to a gene: 3. The CDR3 spans 16 residues. Germline V lookup: CDR1 SEHNR, CDR2 FQNEAQ (reference sequence). The CDR3 loop is CASSSIAGGSTDTQYF. CDR3 nucleotide sequence: TGTGCCAGCAGCTCCATAGCGGGGGGGAGCACAGATACGCAGTATTTT.